The clone carrying this TCR beta chain showed up just a few times. MiXCR, run by TCRdb on the reads, gives a single entry per CDR3 protein. Seen here are 600,000 to 800,000 distinct CDR3 sequences, roughly 26% observed once, and the top ten hold 6.5% to 10%. The sample comes from a study of T cell repertoires in cytomegalovirus infection. The V and J ends lost 0 bases and 9 bases respectively, with 19 bases between them. This CDR3 contains 16 residues. The germline CDR1 and CDR2 sequences are MNHEY and SVGAGI. The V gene is TRBV6-5, the J gene TRBJ2-3, with a weak D call TRBD2 (7 bases). This TCR was recovered from a human donor in good health (CMV status not recorded). Some clones in this sample may be carry-over from other donors' samples. The specimen sequenced was CD8+ T cells from PBMCs. The CDR3 sequence: CASSYSIPSGGGTQYF. As DNA, the CDR3 is TGTGCCAGCAGTTACTCGATACCTAGCGGAGGGGGGACGCAGTATTTT.